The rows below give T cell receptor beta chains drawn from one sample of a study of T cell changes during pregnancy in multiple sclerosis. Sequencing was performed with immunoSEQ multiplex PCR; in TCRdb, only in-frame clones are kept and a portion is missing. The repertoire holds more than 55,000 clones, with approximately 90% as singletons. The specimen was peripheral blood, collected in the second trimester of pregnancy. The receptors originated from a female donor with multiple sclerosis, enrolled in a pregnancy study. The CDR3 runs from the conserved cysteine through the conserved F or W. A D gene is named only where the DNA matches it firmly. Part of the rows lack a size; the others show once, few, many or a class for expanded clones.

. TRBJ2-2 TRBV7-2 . CASSLGVGELFF TGTGCCAGCAGCTTAGGAGTGGGGGAGCTGTTTTTT
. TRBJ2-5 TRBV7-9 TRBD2 CASSLVAGGTQETQYF TGTGCCAGCAGCTTAGTAGCGGGGGGTACACAAGAGACCCAGTACTTC
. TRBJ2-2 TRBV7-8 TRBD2 CASTLTSGPSLNTGELFF TGTGCCAGCACCCTCACTAGCGGGCCGAGTTTGAACACCGGGGAGCTGTTTTTT
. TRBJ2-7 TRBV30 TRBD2 CAWSTPSTSGGYEQYF TGTGCCTGGAGTACTCCCTCAACTAGCGGGGGCTACGAGCAGTACTTC
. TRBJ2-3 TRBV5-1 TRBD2 CASSLTIAGGTDTQYF TGCGCCAGCAGCTTGACCATAGCGGGGGGCACAGATACGCAGTATTTT
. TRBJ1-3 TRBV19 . CASRPGFRNTIYF TGTGCCAGTAGGCCAGGGTTTCGGAACACCATATATTTT
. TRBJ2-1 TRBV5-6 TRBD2 CASSWSGRAPNEQFF TGTGCCAGCAGCTGGAGCGGGAGGGCCCCCAATGAGCAGTTCTTC
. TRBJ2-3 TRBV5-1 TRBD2 CASSFREGVSDTQYF TGCGCCAGCAGCTTCCGGGAGGGGGTTTCAGATACGCAGTATTTT
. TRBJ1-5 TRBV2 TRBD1 CASADRDSNQPQHF TGTGCCAGCGCGGACAGGGATAGCAATCAGCCCCAGCATTTT
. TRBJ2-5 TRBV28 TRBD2 CASSPGLAGGPRLRDIWTQYF TGTGCCAGCAGCCCCGGGCTAGCGGGAGGGCCCCGCCTCCGCGACATATGGACCCAGTACTTC
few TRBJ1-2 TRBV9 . CASSAQDSPGYGYTF TGTGCCAGCAGCGCGCAAGACAGCCCCGGCTATGGCTACACCTTC
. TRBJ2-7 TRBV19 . CASRGGGGSPYEQYF TGTGCCAGTAGAGGGGGTGGAGGCAGTCCCTACGAGCAGTACTTC
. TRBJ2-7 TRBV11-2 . CASSFTLQEQYF TGTGCCAGCAGCTTCACTCTACAGGAGCAGTACTTC
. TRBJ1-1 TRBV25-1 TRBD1 CASSGYRGTEAFF TGTGCCAGCAGTGGCTACAGGGGCACTGAAGCTTTCTTT
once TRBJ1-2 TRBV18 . CASSPASLEGLYGYTF TGTGCCAGCTCACCGGCGTCCCTAGAGGGCCTTTATGGCTACACCTTC
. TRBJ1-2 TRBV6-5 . CASGRALSGYTF TGTGCCAGCGGTAGAGCTCTGAGTGGCTACACCTTC
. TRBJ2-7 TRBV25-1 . CASSDGPLSSYEQYF TGTGCCAGCAGCGATGGGCCGCTTAGCTCCTACGAGCAGTACTTC
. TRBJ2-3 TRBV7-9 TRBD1 CASSPRTGPTDTQYF TGTGCCAGCAGCCCCAGGACAGGGCCCACAGATACGCAGTATTTT
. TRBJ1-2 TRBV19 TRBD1 CASSHEDRGPSGYTF TGTGCCAGTAGTCACGAGGACAGGGGACCTTCTGGCTACACCTTC
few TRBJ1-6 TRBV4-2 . CASSLDPGSPLHF TGTGCCAGCAGCCTTGACCCGGGATCACCCCTCCACTTT
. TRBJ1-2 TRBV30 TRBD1 CAWSVKWGRGRRGYTF TGTGCCTGGAGTGTAAAGTGGGGAAGGGGGCGAAGGGGCTACACCTTC
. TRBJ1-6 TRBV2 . CASSPGQLRSPLHF TGTGCCAGCAGTCCAGGACAGTTGAGGTCACCCCTCCACTTT
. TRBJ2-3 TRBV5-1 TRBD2 CASSVGASGGSDTQYF TGCGCCAGCAGCGTGGGTGCTAGCGGGGGATCAGATACGCAGTATTTT
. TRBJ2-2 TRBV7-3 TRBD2 CASRGAGATNTGELFF TGTGCCAGCAGAGGAGCGGGGGCTACGAACACCGGGGAGCTGTTTTTT
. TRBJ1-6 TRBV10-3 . CAISDFSAVTNSPLHF TGTGCCATCAGTGATTTCTCGGCGGTAACTAATTCACCCCTCCACTTT
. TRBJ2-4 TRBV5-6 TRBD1 CASTFDRGAKNIQYF TGTGCCAGCACCTTCGACAGGGGGGCCAAAAACATTCAGTACTTC
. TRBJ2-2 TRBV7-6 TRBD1 CASSLADRLSGELFF TGTGCCAGCAGCTTAGCGGACAGGTTAAGCGGGGAGCTGTTTTTT
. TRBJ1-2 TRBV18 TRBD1 CASSSIIQGAYGYTF TGTGCCAGCTCATCTATTATACAGGGGGCCTATGGCTACACCTTC
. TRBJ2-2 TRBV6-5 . CASSYGGLGTGELFF TGTGCCAGCAGTTACGGGGGCCTGGGCACCGGGGAGCTGTTTTTT
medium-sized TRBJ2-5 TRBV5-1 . CASSFFPGQTETQYF TGCGCCAGCAGCTTTTTCCCGGGTCAGACGGAGACCCAGTACTTC
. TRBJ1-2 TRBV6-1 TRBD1 CASSAILAGGGDTF TGTGCCAGCAGTGCTATCCTGGCAGGGGGTGGGGACACCTTC